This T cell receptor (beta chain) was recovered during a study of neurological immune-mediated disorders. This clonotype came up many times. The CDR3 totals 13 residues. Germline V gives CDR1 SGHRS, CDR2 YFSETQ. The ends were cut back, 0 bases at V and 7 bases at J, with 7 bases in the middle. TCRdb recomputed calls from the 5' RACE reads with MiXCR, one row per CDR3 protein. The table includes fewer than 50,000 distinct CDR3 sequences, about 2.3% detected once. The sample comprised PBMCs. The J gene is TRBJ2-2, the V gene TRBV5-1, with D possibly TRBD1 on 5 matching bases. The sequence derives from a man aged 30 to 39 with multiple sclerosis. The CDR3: CASSLVGVGELFF. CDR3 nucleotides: TGCGCCAGCAGCTTGGTAGGGGTCGGGGAGCTGTTTTTT.